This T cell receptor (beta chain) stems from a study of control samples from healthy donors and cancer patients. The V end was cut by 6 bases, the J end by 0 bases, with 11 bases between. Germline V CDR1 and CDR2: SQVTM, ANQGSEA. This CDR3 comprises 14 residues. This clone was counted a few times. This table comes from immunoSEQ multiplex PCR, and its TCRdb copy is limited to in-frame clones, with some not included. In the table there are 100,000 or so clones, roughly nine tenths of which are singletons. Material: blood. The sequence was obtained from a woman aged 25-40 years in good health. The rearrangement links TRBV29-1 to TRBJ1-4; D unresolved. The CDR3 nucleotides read TGCAGCGTCGGTGCGGCACCAACTAATGAAAAACTGTTTTTT. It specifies CSVGAAPTNEKLFF.